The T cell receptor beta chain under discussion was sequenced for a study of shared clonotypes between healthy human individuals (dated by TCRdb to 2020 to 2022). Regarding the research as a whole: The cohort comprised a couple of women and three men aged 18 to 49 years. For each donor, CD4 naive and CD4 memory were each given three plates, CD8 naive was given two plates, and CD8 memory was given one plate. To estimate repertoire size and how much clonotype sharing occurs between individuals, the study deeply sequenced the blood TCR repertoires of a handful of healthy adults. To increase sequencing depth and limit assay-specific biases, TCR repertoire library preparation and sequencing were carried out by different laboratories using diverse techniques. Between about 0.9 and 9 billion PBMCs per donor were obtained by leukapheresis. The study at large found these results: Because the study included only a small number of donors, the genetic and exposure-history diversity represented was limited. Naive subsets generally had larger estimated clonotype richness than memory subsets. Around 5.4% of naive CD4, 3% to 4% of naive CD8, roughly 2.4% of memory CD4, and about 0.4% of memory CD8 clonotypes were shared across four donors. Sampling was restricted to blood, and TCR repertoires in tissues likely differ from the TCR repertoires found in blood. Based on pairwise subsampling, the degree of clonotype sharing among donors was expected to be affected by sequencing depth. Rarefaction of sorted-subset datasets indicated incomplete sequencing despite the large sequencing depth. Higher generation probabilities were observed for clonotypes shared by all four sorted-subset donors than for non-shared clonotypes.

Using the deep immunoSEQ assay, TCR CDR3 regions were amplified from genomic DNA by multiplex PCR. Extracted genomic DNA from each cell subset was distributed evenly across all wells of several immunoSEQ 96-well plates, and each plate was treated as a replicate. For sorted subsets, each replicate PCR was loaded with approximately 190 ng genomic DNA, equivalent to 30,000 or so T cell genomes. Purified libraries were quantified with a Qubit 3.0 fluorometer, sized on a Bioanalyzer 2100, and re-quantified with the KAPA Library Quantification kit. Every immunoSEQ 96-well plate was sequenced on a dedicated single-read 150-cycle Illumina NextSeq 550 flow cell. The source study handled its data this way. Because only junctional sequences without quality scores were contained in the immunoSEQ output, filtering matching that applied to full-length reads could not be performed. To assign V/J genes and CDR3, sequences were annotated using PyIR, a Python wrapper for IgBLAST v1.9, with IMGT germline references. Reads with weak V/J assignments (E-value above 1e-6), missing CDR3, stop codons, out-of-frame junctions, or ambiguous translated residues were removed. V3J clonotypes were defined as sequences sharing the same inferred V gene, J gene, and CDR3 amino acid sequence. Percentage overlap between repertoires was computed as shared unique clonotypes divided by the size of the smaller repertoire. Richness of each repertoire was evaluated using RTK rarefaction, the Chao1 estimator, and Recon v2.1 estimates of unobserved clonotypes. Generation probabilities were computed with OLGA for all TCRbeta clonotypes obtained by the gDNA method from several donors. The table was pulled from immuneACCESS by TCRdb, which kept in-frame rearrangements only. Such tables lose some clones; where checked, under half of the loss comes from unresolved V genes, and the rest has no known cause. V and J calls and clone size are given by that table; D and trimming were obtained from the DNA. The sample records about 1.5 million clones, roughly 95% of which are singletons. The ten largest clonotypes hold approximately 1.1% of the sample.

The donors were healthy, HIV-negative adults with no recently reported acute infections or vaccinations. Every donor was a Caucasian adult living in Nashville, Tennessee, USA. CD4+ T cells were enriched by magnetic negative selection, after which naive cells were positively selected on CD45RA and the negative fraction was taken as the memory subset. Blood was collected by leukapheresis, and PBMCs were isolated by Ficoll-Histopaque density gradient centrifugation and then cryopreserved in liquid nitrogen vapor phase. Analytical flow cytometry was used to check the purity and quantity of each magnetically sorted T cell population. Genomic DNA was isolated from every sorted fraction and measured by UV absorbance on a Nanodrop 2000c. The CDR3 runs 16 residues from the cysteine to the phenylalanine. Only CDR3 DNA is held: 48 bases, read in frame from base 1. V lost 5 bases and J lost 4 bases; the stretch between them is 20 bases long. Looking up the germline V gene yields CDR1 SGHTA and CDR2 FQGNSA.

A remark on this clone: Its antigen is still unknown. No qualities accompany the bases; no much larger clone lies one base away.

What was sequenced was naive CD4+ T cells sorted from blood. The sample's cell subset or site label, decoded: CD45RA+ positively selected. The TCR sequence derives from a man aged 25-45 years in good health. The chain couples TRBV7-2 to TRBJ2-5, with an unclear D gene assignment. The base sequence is TGTGCCAGCAGCCCACGGGCTAGTGTCAGTGTAGAGACCCAGTACTTC. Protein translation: CASSPRASVSVETQYF.